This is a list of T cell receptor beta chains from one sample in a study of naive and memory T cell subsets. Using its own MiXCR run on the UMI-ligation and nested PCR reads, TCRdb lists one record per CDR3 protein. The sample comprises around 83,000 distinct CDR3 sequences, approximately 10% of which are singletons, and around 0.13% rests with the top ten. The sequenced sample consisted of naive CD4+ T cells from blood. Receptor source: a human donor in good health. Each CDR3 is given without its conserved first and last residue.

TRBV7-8	ASSRLTRELF
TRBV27	ASSRLKNTEAF
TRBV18	ASSRTGIGYT
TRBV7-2	ASELRPGGASTDTQY
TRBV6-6	ASSSTGFYEQY
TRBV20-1	SARSPSQAGGPWGEQF
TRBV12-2	ASRPTGANVLT
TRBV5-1	ASSLEGTHRGGANVLT
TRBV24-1	ATSVSGGTGEQF
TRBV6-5	ASSYEATSYEQY
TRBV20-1	SARDADRAPLQAF
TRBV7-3	ASSLGLAMGNEQF
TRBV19	AAHSGPSGAYTGELF
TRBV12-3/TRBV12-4	ASSPQNQGAYGYT
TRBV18	ASSPPGAGGNEQF
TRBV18	ASSPPLAGGSYNEQF
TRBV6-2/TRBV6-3	ASSSMTISYEQY
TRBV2	ASSASPDTQY
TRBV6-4	ASGSPGQGSHLFQY
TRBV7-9	ASSLAVSTRQTGELF
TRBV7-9	ASSPTSAEQY
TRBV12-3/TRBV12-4	ASSLLRTDTQY
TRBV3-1	ASSPIRDPRASPLH
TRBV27	ASSGQDRGVSPLH
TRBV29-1	SGGAGGSGGNTIY
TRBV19	ASRRAGGYSYNEQF
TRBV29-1	SVGTRISSGEQF
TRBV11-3	ASSSRILARSSYNEQF
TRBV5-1	ASSSGTYGYEQY
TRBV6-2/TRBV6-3	ATGTGSLSIGGTDTQY
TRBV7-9	ASSFEAGGSYEQY
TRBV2	ASRFGRETTEAF
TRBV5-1	ASSPMTGPPQYEQY
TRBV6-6	ASSRGPWTQETQY
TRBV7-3	ASSSGSATDTQY
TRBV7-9	AGSRPLGGGNTIY
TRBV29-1	SVEDFRGNEQF
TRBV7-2	ASSLASGRIYNEQF
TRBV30	AWRREGIYEQY
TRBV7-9	ASSVGQSESPLH